This T cell receptor beta chain emerged from a study of identical twins. CDR1 ENHRY and CDR2 SYGVKD come from the germline V gene. This CDR3 contains 13 residues. The trim removed 6 bases at V and 4 bases at J, leaving 5 bases unmatched. From the 5' RACE reads, TCRdb called clonotypes with MiXCR, one entry per CDR3 protein. The table shows about 530,000 distinct CDR3 sequences, with 13% to 15% occurring only once. This clonotype has a handful of counts. The same data also went into a second study, on yellow fever vaccine responses in identical twins.

The origin of this receptor is a woman aged 18-30 years in good health. The sequenced sample consisted of CD4+ T cells sorted from blood. V and J are TRBV10-3 and TRBJ2-7, with TRBD1 matching over 8 bases. The CDR3 sequence is CAIRGTGAYEQYF. The DNA of the CDR3 is TGTGCCATCAGGGGGACAGGAGCTTACGAGCAGTACTTC.